This T cell receptor (beta chain) was obtained from a study of shared clonotypes between healthy human individuals. This CDR3 has 12 residues. V was pared by 6 bases and J by 8 bases, with 11 bases between. CDR1 and CDR2 from the germline V gene are MNHEY and SMNVEV (reference sequence). The table lists this clone with a few counts. Using immunoSEQ multiplex PCR, the repertoire was profiled, and TCRdb retains in-frame clones only, with some absent. The sample lists about 690,000 clones, 90% occurring once. This receptor was taken from a young man in good health. Some clones in this sample may be carry-over from other donors' samples. Specimen: memory CD8+ T cells from PBMCs. The subset: CD45RO+ cells pooled with CCR7-negative TemRA cells. V gene TRBV27 combines with J gene TRBJ2-1, with D hard to call. DNA for the CDR3: TGTGCCAGCAGCACAACAAGTTATGAGCAGTTCTTC. It codes for CASSTTSYEQFF.